Listed here are 26 T cell receptor beta chains from one sample, sequenced in a study of beta chain features in type 1 diabetes. Sequenced material consisted of expressed TCRB transcripts (all of the isolated RNA was reverse transcribed). Profiled with immunoSEQ multiplex PCR; TCRdb holds only in-frame clones, not every one. The sample carries under 250,000 clones, about 14% recorded once. What was sequenced was naive CD4+ T cells from blood. The receptors stem from a woman in her thirties or forties in good health.

This clone was seen a handful of times. The J gene is TRBJ1-5, the V gene TRBV28; TRBD1 aligns across 8 bases. The CDR3 length is 15 residues. J lost 4 bases, V lost 6 bases, and 8 bases had no gene match. The germline CDR1 and CDR2 sequences are MDHEN and SYDVKM. This CDR3 reads CASRNTGGGNQPQHF. The CDR3 DNA reads TGTGCCAGCAGAAACACAGGGGGAGGTAATCAGCCCCAGCATTTT.

The chain carries TRBV4-1 and TRBJ2-2; 8 bases are shared with TRBD2. The CDR3 sequence is 17 residues long. Germline values: CDR1 MGHRA, CDR2 YSYEKL. Germline trimming cut 3 bases from V and 2 bases from J; bases unmatched to any gene: 8. CDR3 residues: CASSQIGAGANTGELFF. CDR3 nucleotides: TGCGCCAGCAGCCAGATTGGAGCGGGGGCAAACACCGGGGAGCTGTTTTTT.

This clone was seen a few times. CDR3 sequence reads: CASSFTGELAEAFF. As DNA, the CDR3 is TGCGCCAGCAGCTTCACAGGGGAGTTGGCTGAAGCTTTCTTT. This chain uses TRBV5-1 with TRBJ1-1; 7 bases match TRBD1. Per germline, CDR1 SGHRS and CDR2 YFSETQ. Trimming took 2 bases from V and 6 from J; bases not matched to a gene: 7. The CDR3 length is 14 residues.

This clone was seen a handful of times. The chain combines TRBV4-2 with TRBJ2-3; possible D gene TRBD2, 7 bases. Germline V gene data show CDR1 as LGHNA and CDR2 as YNFKEQ. V was shortened by 0 bases and J by 7 bases, with 17 bases between the two germline ends. This CDR3 is 16 amino acids long. This CDR3 reads CASSQDPGGMGNTQYF. CDR3 sequence (DNA): TGTGCCAGCAGCCAAGATCCGGGGGGCATGGGGAATACGCAGTATTTT.

The rearrangement links TRBV7-2 to TRBJ1-3; D perhaps matches TRBD1 (5 bases). V was pared by 8 bases and J by 7 bases, with 21 bases between. The CDR3 extends over 15 amino acids. The germline V gene has CDR1 SGHTA and CDR2 FQGNSA. The DNA for the CDR3 is TGTGCCAGCGGCCGGGCGGGGGTTCAAGGGAACACCATATATTTT. This encodes CASGRAGVQGNTIYF.

The chain couples TRBV5-8 to TRBJ1-2; 7 bases are shared with TRBD1. The length of the CDR3 is 13 residues. The junction had 6 bases not matched to a gene; V was cut back by 2 bases and J by 8 bases. CDR1 and CDR2 (germline): SGHTS, YDEGEE. CDR3 protein: CASSFDRVFGYTF. The CDR3 DNA reads as TGTGCCAGCAGCTTCGACAGGGTGTTCGGCTACACCTTC.

The genes are TRBV18 and TRBJ2-5, with 10 bases that match TRBD2. J was trimmed by 13 bases and V by 0 bases; bases with no gene match: 11. The germline V gene encodes CDR1 KGHSH and CDR2 LQKENI. CDR3 length equals 15 residues. The DNA of the CDR3 is TGTGCCAGCTCACCACCGGGACTAGCGCCTCTGCTGGGGTACTTC. It encodes CASSPPGLAPLLGYF.

In this sample, this clone turned up a few times. The V and J genes are TRBV7-6 and TRBJ2-2, with 7 nucleotides matching TRBD2. The CDR3 has 17 amino acids. After removal of 5 bases from V and 5 bases from J, the junction contained 14 bases not matched to a gene. Germline CDR1 SGHVS, CDR2 FNYEAQ. CDR3 region: CASSQARERGGTGELFF. The CDR3 DNA is TGTGCCAGCAGCCAGGCCCGGGAGCGCGGGGGTACCGGGGAGCTGTTTTTT. The entire variable domain, with the rest obtained from reference TRBV7-6 and TRBJ2-2, is as follows: GAGVSQSPRYKVTKRGQDVALRCDPISGHVSLYWYRQALGQGPEFLTYFNYEAQQDKSGLPNDRFSAERPEGSISTLTIQRTEQRDSAMYRCASSQARERGGTGELFFGEGSRLTVL.

The chain recombines TRBV5-6 with TRBJ2-2; D may be TRBD1 (6 bases). V was trimmed by 2 bases and J by 8 bases, leaving 19 bases between them. The germline V gene encodes CDR1 SGHDT and CDR2 YYEEEE. This CDR3 is built from 16 residues. CDR3 residues: CASSLPTGQMPGELFF. The CDR3, as DNA: TGTGCCAGCAGCTTACCTACGGGACAAATGCCGGGGGAGCTGTTTTTT.

This chain links TRBV7-9 with TRBJ2-1; TRBD2 aligns across 8 bases. The V segment lost 0 bases and the J segment 8 bases; nucleotides outside the gene matches: 12. Germline V CDR1 and CDR2: SEHNR, FQNEAQ (reference sequence). The CDR3 has 17 residues. This CDR3 is CASSLAVGLAGGHEQFF. CDR3 DNA sequence: TGTGCCAGCAGCTTAGCGGTCGGACTAGCCGGGGGGCATGAGCAGTTCTTC. Full variable domain (missing parts from reference TRBV7-9 and TRBJ2-1): DTGVSQNPRHKITKRGQNVTFRCDPISEHNRLYWYRQTLGQGPEFLTYFQNEAQLEKSRLLSDRFSAERPKGSFSTLEIQRTEQGDSAMYLCASSLAVGLAGGHEQFFGPGTRLTVL.

The V and J genes are TRBV18 and TRBJ2-5, with 8 bases aligning to TRBD1. The CDR3 has 14 residues. V shed 5 bases, J shed 4 bases, and the junction held 6 bases outside the gene matches. Germline CDR1 and CDR2: KGHSH and LQKENI. The CDR3: CASSFPGGTETQYF. The CDR3 nucleotides are TGTGCCAGCTCATTTCCAGGGGGCACAGAGACCCAGTACTTC.

DNA of the CDR3: TGTGCCATCAGTGAGGGACCGGGAGATTCACCCCTCCACTTT. It codes for CAISEGPGDSPLHF. The chain combines TRBV10-3 with TRBJ1-6; unclear D gene. V was cut by 2 bases and J by 8 bases, with 10 bases left in between. Germline-derived CDR1 and CDR2 are ENHRY and SYGVKD. The CDR3 totals 14 residues.

A few counts support this clone. The chain couples TRBV9 to TRBJ2-2; TRBD2 agrees at 11 bases. CDR1 is SGDLS and CDR2 is YYNGEE in the germline V gene. This CDR3 is built from 17 residues. After removal of 4 bases from V and 3 bases from J, the junction contained 8 bases not matched to a gene. The CDR3 DNA reads as TGTGCCAGCAGCATGGTTAGCGGGGGGGCTTACACCGGGGAGCTGTTTTTT. As protein: CASSMVSGGAYTGELFF.

DNA for the CDR3: TGTGCCAGCAGCTCTCGGACTAGCGGGGTGGATACGCAGTATTTT. Protein sequence: CASSSRTSGVDTQYF. The J gene is TRBJ2-3, the V gene TRBV6-6, with 12 bases that match TRBD2. The V segment lost 6 bases and the J segment 6 bases; nucleotides outside the gene matches: 7. This CDR3 contains 15 residues. Germline values: CDR1 MNHNY, CDR2 SVGAGI (reference sequence).

This chain uses TRBV7-2 with TRBJ2-7, with a tentative D call TRBD2 (6 bases). V lost 3 bases and J lost 1, with 13 bases in between. The CDR3 contains 15 residues. Germline CDR1 and CDR2: SGHTA and FQGNSA. This CDR3 is CASSLIGGISYEQYF. The DNA of the CDR3 is TGTGCCAGCAGCTTGATAGGCGGGATTTCCTACGAGCAGTACTTC.

This chain links TRBV7-9 with TRBJ2-7, with no clear D. The CDR3 consists of 13 residues. CDR1 is SEHNR and CDR2 is FQNEAQ in the germline V gene (reference sequence). V lost 8 bases and J 6 bases, leaving 17 bases between the germline ends. CDR3 bases: TGTGCCAGCCGCCTCGGTCCTTTCGGCGAGCAGTACTTC. Amino acid sequence: CASRLGPFGEQYF. Variable domain in full (rest from reference TRBV7-9 and TRBJ2-7): DTGVSQNPRHKITKRGQNVTFRCDPISEHNRLYWYRQTLGQGPEFLTYFQNEAQLEKSRLLSDRFSAERPKGSFSTLEIQRTEQGDSAMYLCASRLGPFGEQYFGPGTRLTVT.

The chain employs TRBV2 and TRBJ2-1, with a weak D call TRBD1 (6 bases). The CDR3 length is 16 residues. V was cut by 6 bases and J by 7 bases, with 22 bases left in between. Germline V CDR1 and CDR2: SNHLY, FYNNEI. The CDR3 nucleotides are TGTGCCAGCAGCCACCCACAAGGGATCAGGGGTAATGAGCAGTTCTTC. Translated, it gives CASSHPQGIRGNEQFF.

This chain links TRBV7-9 with TRBJ1-3, with 9 positions matching TRBD1. This CDR3 has 16 amino acids. CDR1 and CDR2 (germline): SEHNR, FQNEAQ (reference sequence). V was pared by 4 bases and J by 1 base, with 5 bases of the junction left unmatched. CDR3 in DNA: TGTGCCAGCAGCTCCTACAGGGGGCGGTCTGGAAACACCATATATTTT. Translating it yields CASSSYRGRSGNTIYF.

The sample holds a few counts of this clone. This chain connects TRBV10-3 to TRBJ1-5; a possible D gene is TRBD1 (5 bases). This CDR3 has 13 residues. V was shortened by 4 bases and J by 5 bases, with 9 bases between the two germline ends. Germline CDR1 ENHRY, CDR2 SYGVKD. This chain's CDR3 is CAISVRGDQPQHF. CDR3 sequence (DNA): TGTGCCATCAGTGTTAGGGGTGATCAGCCCCAGCATTTT.

This clone was detected a few times. The J gene is TRBJ2-3, the V gene TRBV9; TRBD2 matches at 8 bases. The CDR3 covers 17 residues. The germline CDR1 and CDR2 sequences are SGDLS and YYNGEE. J was trimmed by 1 base and V by 4 bases; bases with no gene match: 11. The CDR3 DNA is TGTGCCAGCAGCCCGTTCGGCGCGGGGGGCGGCACAGATACGCAGTATTTT. This gives the protein CASSPFGAGGGTDTQYF.

This chain connects TRBV5-1 to TRBJ2-1; tentative D call: TRBD1 (5 bases). The length of the CDR3 is 17 residues. V dropped 0 bases and J dropped 5 bases, with 18 bases sitting between them. The germline V gene encodes CDR1 SGHRS and CDR2 YFSETQ. The CDR3: CASSLANRGRVDNEQFF. CDR3 bases: TGCGCCAGCAGCTTGGCCAATAGGGGTCGGGTAGACAATGAGCAGTTCTTC.

This clone has a handful of counts. V and J are TRBV19 and TRBJ1-1; TRBD1 might be the D (5 bases). Germline CDR1 reads LNHDA; CDR2 reads SQIVND (reference sequence). V was clipped by 6 bases and J by 0 bases, with 5 bases between them. The CDR3 loop spans 12 amino acids. This chain's CDR3 is CASRTVNTEAFF. DNA of the CDR3: TGTGCCAGTAGGACAGTGAACACTGAAGCTTTCTTT.

This clone was detected a few times. The V call is TRBV19, the J call TRBJ2-3, with TRBD2 matching 8 bases. Germline V CDR1 and CDR2: LNHDA, SQIVND (reference sequence). After removal of 1 base from V and 6 bases from J, the junction contained 12 bases not matched to a gene. This CDR3 spans 17 amino acids. The CDR3 sequence: CASSIVSRGAVKDTQYF. The CDR3 DNA follows: TGTGCCAGTAGTATAGTTTCGCGGGGGGCCGTGAAGGATACGCAGTATTTT.

The chain couples TRBV5-1 to TRBJ2-2, with TRBD1 matching over 8 bases. The length of the CDR3 is 15 residues. J lost 6 bases, V lost 0 bases, and 4 bases had no gene match. The V gene's germline CDR1 is SGHRS and CDR2 YFSETQ. CDR3 sequence: CASSLARGRPGELFF. In DNA form, the CDR3 reads TGCGCCAGCAGCTTGGCCAGGGGGCGCCCCGGGGAGCTGTTTTTT. Using reference TRBV5-1 and TRBJ2-2 for the parts outside the CDR3, the full variable domain is KAGVTQTPRYLIKTRGQQVTLSCSPISGHRSVSWYQQTPGQGLQFLFEYFSETQRNKGNFPGRFSGRQFSNSRSEMNVSTLELGDSALYLCASSLARGRPGELFFGEGSRLTVL.

This clone was seen a few times. The J gene is TRBJ1-5, the V gene TRBV18; D is perhaps TRBD1 (6 bases). CDR1 is KGHSH, CDR2 LQKENI, per germline. This CDR3 region has 13 residues. Trimming stripped 3 bases from V and 7 bases from J, with 10 bases between. The CDR3 region has the DNA TGTGCCAGCTCACCCAACAGGGAACAGCCCCAGCATTTT. Its protein product is CASSPNREQPQHF.

This clone was seen a few times. The V call is TRBV18, the J call TRBJ1-1; 8 bases map to TRBD1. The CDR3 has 14 residues. J gave up 3 bases and V 6 bases, and 6 bases lay outside the gene matches. Germline V gene sequence: CDR1 KGHSH, CDR2 LQKENI. The CDR3 reads CASSLRGRDTEAFF. In nucleotides, the CDR3 is TGTGCCAGCTCGCTCAGGGGGCGCGACACTGAAGCTTTCTTT.